One sample yielded the 30 T cell receptor beta chains listed below, sequenced in a study of early T cells in non-severe SARS-CoV-2 infection. Each CDR3 protein is one row after TCRdb ran MiXCR on the 5' RACE reads. The table records approximately 58,000 distinct CDR3 sequences, roughly an eighth of them present only once. Sample: whole blood, taken at baseline. The receptors originated from an adult who was a healthcare worker with PCR-confirmed SARS-CoV-2 infection or an uninfected control (not recorded which).

This clonotype was observed a few times. DNA for the CDR3: TGTGCCACCAGTGATGGATGGAGAGGGCCTAAGGGCACAGATACGCAGTATTTT. It encodes CATSDGWRGPKGTDTQYF. The rearrangement joins TRBV24-1 to TRBJ2-3; D might be TRBD2 (5 bases). Trimming took off 3 bases at V and 1 base at J, with 19 bases between the two ends. Germline CDR1 KGHDR, CDR2 SFDVKD. This CDR3 has 18 residues.

This clonotype turned up a few times. The rearrangement links TRBV12-3 or TRBV12-4 to TRBJ2-3; 7 nucleotides match TRBD2. The V and J ends lost 6 bases and 4 bases, in that order; junction bases with no gene match: 13. The CDR3 extends over 16 amino acids. The CDR3 DNA is TGTGCCAGCAGCCTCCTGGCGGGAGCCCCCGCAGATACGCAGTATTTT. It yields the protein CASSLLAGAPADTQYF.

This chain joins TRBV18 and TRBJ1-4; perhaps TRBD1 as D (6 bases). This CDR3 has 16 residues. The V end lost 6 bases, the J end lost 8 bases, and 22 bases lay between the germline ends. Germline lookup yields CDR1 KGHSH and CDR2 LQKENI. In DNA form, the CDR3 reads TGTGCCAGCTCCCCCACAGGGCCGCCATCCCCCGAAAAACTGTTTTTT. This codes for CASSPTGPPSPEKLFF.

The gene calls are TRBV6-5 and TRBJ2-1; D gene uncertain. This CDR3 has 13 amino acids. Per germline, CDR1 MNHEY and CDR2 SVGAGI. Between the trimmed V and J ends, which lost 4 bases and 8 bases, there was a span of 12 bases. The CDR3 DNA sequence: TGTGCCAGCAGTTCCACCCGGGTCGATGAGCAGTTCTTC. Residues: CASSSTRVDEQFF.

This clonotype appeared a few times. The rearrangement joins TRBV12-3 or TRBV12-4 to TRBJ1-1; TRBD1 matches 7 bases. This CDR3 spans 13 amino acids. With 5 bases clipped from V and 7 bases from J, the junction kept 7 bases outside the gene matches. The chain's CDR3 is CASSRDRTHEAFF. DNA for the CDR3: TGTGCCAGCAGTCGGGACAGAACGCATGAAGCTTTCTTT.

This clonotype turned up a few times. V gene TRBV28 combines with J gene TRBJ2-1, with D perhaps matching TRBD2 (6 bases). There are 14 residues in the CDR3. V gave up 5 bases and J gave up 9 bases, with 17 bases separating them. In germline, CDR1 is MDHEN, CDR2 SYDVKM. Here the CDR3 reads CASSPPGESSEQFF. The CDR3 nucleotides are TGTGCCAGCAGTCCCCCGGGGGAGTCTTCTGAGCAGTTCTTC. The complete variable domain, with remaining parts taken from reference TRBV28 and TRBJ2-1, reads DVKVTQSSRYLVKRTGEKVFLECVQDMDHENMFWYRQDPGLGLRLIYFSYDVKMKEKGDIPEGYSVSREKKERFSLILESASTNQTSMYLCASSPPGESSEQFFGPGTRLTVL.

V usage is TRBV29-1 and J usage is TRBJ2-1, with D hard to call. Germline loops: CDR1 SQVTM, CDR2 ANQGSEA. V dropped 1 base and J dropped 5 bases, with 12 bases sitting between them. The CDR3 is 14 residues long. DNA for the CDR3: TGCAGCGTTGAAGGGTGGACCACTCACAATGAGCAGTTCTTC. Translation gives CSVEGWTTHNEQFF.

The sample holds a few counts of this clonotype. The rearrangement uses TRBV11-2 and TRBJ2-1; D tentatively reads TRBD1 or TRBD2 (5 bases each). The V end was cut by 0 bases, the J end by 8 bases, with 8 bases between. CDR3 size: 13 residues. Germline assignment: CDR1 SGHAT and CDR2 FQNNGV. CDR3 nucleotides: TGTGCCAGCAGCTTAGATCGAGGGGATGAGCAGTTCTTC. Translating gives CASSLDRGDEQFF.

The chain carries TRBV5-5 and TRBJ2-4, with D hard to call. The germline CDR1 and CDR2 sequences are SGHKS and YYEKEE (reference sequence). The CDR3 loop spans 14 amino acids. Deletions cut 0 bases from V and 5 bases from J, with 9 bases between. The CDR3 coding sequence is TGTGCCAGCAGCTTGGGTGACGGCGAAAACATTCAGTACTTC. Translating gives CASSLGDGENIQYF.

This clonotype was seen many times. The rearrangement joins TRBV12-3 or TRBV12-4 to TRBJ1-1; no definite D call. The length of the CDR3 is 14 residues. Trimming took off 4 bases at V and 1 base at J, with 10 bases between the two ends. The CDR3 coding sequence is TGTGCCAGCAGTTCCTATAAAGGGAACACTGAAGCTTTCTTT. Translated: CASSSYKGNTEAFF.

The chain links TRBV4-1 to TRBJ2-3; 9 bases fit TRBD2. This CDR3 has 15 residues. CDR1 is MGHRA, CDR2 YSYEKL, per germline. V shed 2 bases and J 1 base; nucleotides not matched to a gene: 1. The CDR3: CASSQIAGGTDTQYF. The CDR3 DNA reads TGCGCCAGCAGCCAAATAGCGGGGGGCACAGATACGCAGTATTTT.

This clonotype was seen at least ten times. The chain is built from TRBV18 and TRBJ2-7, with a possible D match to TRBD2 (5 bases). The CDR3 has 16 residues. Deletions cut 3 bases from V and 4 bases from J, with 19 bases between. Germline V gene data show CDR1 as KGHSH and CDR2 as LQKENI. The CDR3 here is CASSPRPTRVNYEQYF. The DNA of the CDR3 is TGTGCCAGCTCACCCCGGCCCACTAGAGTGAATTACGAGCAGTACTTC.

This clonotype was observed a handful of times. The chain uses TRBV27 and TRBJ2-1; 10 nucleotides align to TRBD2. The CDR3 is made up of 15 amino acids. The V gene's germline CDR1 is MNHEY and CDR2 SMNVEV (reference sequence). V lost 3 bases and J lost 8; bases outside the gene matches: 7. CDR3 DNA: TGTGCCAGCAGTTTTTTAGCTAGCGGGAGCGATGAGCAGTTCTTC. Amino acid sequence: CASSFLASGSDEQFF.

This clonotype was counted between two and nine times. The chain has TRBV5-5 and TRBJ2-1; 14 bases match TRBD2. This CDR3 contains 16 residues. V dropped 4 bases and J dropped 12; count of bases not matched to a gene: 12. Germline CDR1 and CDR2: SGHKS and YYEKEE (reference sequence). The CDR3 region is CASSPPGTSGRNRQFF. DNA of the CDR3: TGTGCCAGCAGCCCACCCGGGACTAGCGGGAGAAATCGGCAGTTCTTC.

This clonotype was seen a handful of times. The CDR3 here is CASSFGQNYSPLHF. In DNA form, the CDR3 reads TGTGCCAGCAGTTTTGGACAGAATTATTCACCCCTCCACTTT. This rearrangement joins TRBV7-2 to TRBJ1-6; TRBD1 is a possible D gene (6 bases). Trimming left V 6 bases short and J 8 bases short, with 14 bases between. The CDR3 totals 14 residues. Germline assignment: CDR1 SGHTA and CDR2 FQGNSA.

In its sample, this clonotype was seen a few times. J is TRBJ2-1 and V is TRBV15; the match to TRBD2 covers 14 bases. V was pared by 4 bases and J by 7 bases, with 6 bases of the junction left unmatched. The germline V gene encodes CDR1 LNHNV and CDR2 YYDKDF (reference sequence). The CDR3 has 16 amino acids. CDR3 bases: TGTGCCACCAGCACGGGACTAGCGGGAGCTGGGAATGAGCAGTTCTTC. It translates to CATSTGLAGAGNEQFF. Together with reference TRBV15 and TRBJ2-1, the CDR3 gives the full variable domain: DAMVIQNPRYQVTQFGKPVTLSCSQTLNHNVMYWYQQKSSQAPKLLFHYYDKDFNNEADTPDNFQSRRPNTSFCFLDIRSPGLGDTAMYLCATSTGLAGAGNEQFFGPGTRLTVL.

The chain uses TRBV7-9 and TRBJ2-5, with a weak D call TRBD1 (6 bases). Trimming took off 2 bases at V and 0 bases at J, with 10 bases between the two ends. The germline gives CDR1 SEHNR, CDR2 FQNEAQ (reference sequence). The CDR3 runs 15 residues. The CDR3 loop reads CASSLNGQHQETQYF. The CDR3 coding sequence is TGTGCCAGCAGCTTAAACGGACAGCACCAAGAGACCCAGTACTTC.

This chain uses TRBV10-1 with TRBJ2-3; 8 nucleotides match TRBD2. Trimming took 3 bases from V and 1 from J; bases not matched to a gene: 6. Looked up from germline, CDR1 is WNHNN and CDR2 is SYGVQD (reference sequence). This CDR3 is built from 16 residues. Written as DNA, the CDR3 is TGCGCCAGCAGTGATAAAGCGGGAGTTGGCACAGATACGCAGTATTTT. It is translated as CASSDKAGVGTDTQYF.

This clonotype was detected ten times or more. V usage is TRBV7-2 and J usage is TRBJ2-3; D is unresolved. Trimming removed 2 bases at V and 6 bases at J, with 9 bases between. The CDR3 totals 13 residues. The germline V gene encodes CDR1 SGHTA and CDR2 FQGNSA. The CDR3 nucleotides are TGTGCCAGCAGCTTACCGGGCAGGGATACGCAGTATTTT. Translated, it gives CASSLPGRDTQYF.

The rearrangement joins TRBV28 to TRBJ2-7; 8 bases agree with TRBD1. CDR3 length equals 14 residues. V shed 3 bases and J 2 bases; nucleotides not matched to a gene: 3. Germline assignment: CDR1 MDHEN and CDR2 SYDVKM. The CDR3 DNA follows: TGTGCCAGCAGTTTGGGGGGACAGGCCTACGAGCAGTACTTC. Translation gives CASSLGGQAYEQYF.

The V and J genes are TRBV14 and TRBJ2-2, with D perhaps matching TRBD1 (5 bases). The CDR3 length is 15 residues. Germline assignment: CDR1 SGHDN and CDR2 FVKESK. Trimming removed 1 base at V and 0 bases at J, with 6 bases between. The CDR3 DNA reads as TGTGCCAGCAGCCAAGTACAGGCGAACACCGGGGAGCTGTTTTTT. It codes for CASSQVQANTGELFF.

This clonotype was detected ten times or more. The genes are TRBV28 and TRBJ2-3; 8 bases line up with TRBD1. Germline V gene data show CDR1 as MDHEN and CDR2 as SYDVKM. The length of the CDR3 is 17 residues. V dropped 1 base and J dropped 1; count of bases not matched to a gene: 7. The CDR3 DNA reads TGTGCCAGCAGTTTATACGACAGGGGCTTAGGCACAGATACGCAGTATTTT. This encodes CASSLYDRGLGTDTQYF.

This clonotype was observed at least ten times. The chain links TRBV7-2 to TRBJ2-3; 11 nucleotides match TRBD2. Germline V gene data show CDR1 as SGHTA and CDR2 as FQGNSA. V was pared by 4 bases and J by 8 bases, with 11 bases of the junction left unmatched. The CDR3 length is 16 residues. This CDR3 reads CASSWLAGGIFGTQYF. In nucleotides, the CDR3 is TGTGCCAGCAGCTGGCTAGCGGGAGGTATATTTGGTACGCAGTATTTT.

There are a few counts of this clonotype. The chain carries TRBV7-9 and TRBJ2-5; possible D gene TRBD2, 5 bases. This CDR3 has 14 amino acids. Per the germline V gene, CDR1 is SEHNR and CDR2 is FQNEAQ (reference sequence). The germline V and J ends were trimmed by 3 bases and 5 bases, with 13 bases remaining between them. The CDR3 DNA follows: TGTGCCAGCAGCTTTTCTAGCAGTAGGGAGACCCAGTACTTC. Translating it yields CASSFSSSRETQYF.

V is TRBV29-1 and J is TRBJ2-2, with a weak D call TRBD1 (6 bases). Trimming took 6 bases from V and 5 from J, leaving 16 bases between them. Looked up from germline, CDR1 is SQVTM and CDR2 is ANQGSEA. The CDR3 length is 14 residues. DNA for the CDR3: TGCAGCGTCGAAACCGGGACACCAACCGGGGAGCTGTTTTTT. Protein sequence: CSVETGTPTGELFF.

The chain carries TRBV27 and TRBJ2-7, with D perhaps TRBD2 (6 bases). Trimming cost V 3 bases and J 4 bases, with 16 bases left between them. The length of the CDR3 is 15 residues. Germline loops: CDR1 MNHEY, CDR2 SMNVEV (reference sequence). The CDR3 DNA is TGTGCCAGCAGTTTCTTGGGGACCGGAGGGTACGAGCAGTACTTC. This sequence encodes CASSFLGTGGYEQYF.

A word on this clonotype: One junction end disagrees with the germline gene, perhaps due to a read error. V gene TRBV7-3 combines with J gene TRBJ1-3; tentatively, D is TRBD1 (5 bases). The CDR3 is 17 residues long. Per the germline V gene, CDR1 is SGHTA and CDR2 is FQGTGA. CDR3 DNA: TGTACCAGCAGCCGTACGGGGACTCCTGGATCTGGAAACACCATATATTTT. Translated: CTSSRTGTPGSGNTIYF.

This chain links TRBV6-5 with TRBJ2-7, with D possibly being TRBD1 or TRBD2 (6 bases each). The V gene's germline CDR1 is MNHEY and CDR2 SVGAGI. V was shortened by 7 bases and J by 4 bases, with 17 bases between the two germline ends. This CDR3 has 14 amino acids. The CDR3 reads CASTPGGHRYEQYF. The DNA for the CDR3 is TGTGCCAGCACCCCTGGGGGGCACAGGTACGAGCAGTACTTC.

This chain links TRBV7-9 with TRBJ2-3, with 14 bases identical to TRBD2. V trimming: 5 bases; J trimming: 5 bases; junction bases outside the gene matches: 6. The germline V gene has CDR1 SEHNR and CDR2 FQNEAQ (reference sequence). There are 16 residues in the CDR3. This chain's CDR3 is CASSMGTSGRLDTQYF. The CDR3, as DNA: TGTGCCAGCAGCATGGGGACTAGCGGGAGACTAGATACGCAGTATTTT.

The chain is built from TRBV11-2 and TRBJ2-2, with D tentatively TRBD2 (6 bases). V was shortened by 0 bases and J by 7 bases, with 21 bases between the two germline ends. CDR1 and CDR2 (germline): SGHAT, FQNNGV. This CDR3 comprises 18 residues. The CDR3 DNA follows: TGTGCCAGCAGCTTAGATAGATTAGGAGGGACCGGCGGCGGGGAGCTGTTTTTT. Translated, it gives CASSLDRLGGTGGGELFF. The whole variable domain, remainder taken from reference TRBV11-2 and TRBJ2-2, is EAGVAQSPRYKIIEKRQSVAFWCNPISGHATLYWYQQILGQGPKLLIQFQNNGVVDDSQLPKDRFSAERLKGVDSTLKIQPAKLEDSAVYLCASSLDRLGGTGGGELFFGEGSRLTVL.